These 18 T cell receptor beta chains share one sample of origin, sequenced in a study of vaccination effects on CD4 cells after COVID-19. Some clones are missing from TCRdb's copy, which holds only in-frame ones; the method was immunoSEQ multiplex PCR. Among approximately 70,000 clones listed, roughly 73% were seen once. These TCRs' antigens remain unknown. The culture ran for 10 days, and then CD4+ T cells were isolated. The cohort was immunized with two doses of either the BNT162b2 or mRNA-1273 vaccine. The material sequenced was CD4+ T cells from PBMCs cultured without peptide, taken after COVID-19 vaccination. These receptors all come from a human donor who received a COVID-19 vaccine.

V usage is TRBV24-1 and J usage is TRBJ1-3, with D possibly being TRBD1 (5 bases). This CDR3 comprises 15 residues. Germline V gene lookup returns CDR1 KGHDR and CDR2 SFDVKD. The V end was cut by 4 bases, the J end by 4 bases, with 13 bases between. CDR3 sequence (DNA): TGTGCCACCAGTGACCGCAGGGAGGGAGGAAACACCATATATTTT. It translates to CATSDRREGGNTIYF.

The rearrangement joins TRBV3-1 (or the pseudogene TRBV3-2) to TRBJ1-1; no definite D call. This CDR3 spans 12 amino acids. Trimming pared 3 bases from V and 7 bases from J, leaving 9 bases between. Germline V gene data show CDR1 as LGHDT and CDR2 as YNNKEL (reference sequence). This CDR3 is CASSQALDEAFF. The CDR3 nucleotides read TGTGCCAGCAGCCAGGCCCTGGATGAAGCTTTCTTT.

This clone was counted between two and nine times. V is TRBV5-4 and J is TRBJ1-2; 7 positions agree with TRBD1. The CDR3 has 14 residues. Per germline, CDR1 SGHNT and CDR2 YYREEE (reference sequence). J lost 5 bases, V lost 4 bases, and 8 bases had no gene match. Here the CDR3 reads CASSLGQRLYGYTF. As DNA, the CDR3 is TGTGCCAGCAGCCTGGGACAGAGACTTTATGGCTACACCTTC.

This chain joins TRBV6-5 and TRBJ1-2; the D is unclear. The V and J ends lost 6 bases and 8 bases respectively, with 16 bases between them. CDR1 is MNHEY, CDR2 SVGAGI, per germline. CDR3 length: 13 amino acids. The CDR3 DNA follows: TGTGCCAGCAGCCTGGCCTTAAAAGGCGGCTACACCTTC. It is translated as CASSLALKGGYTF.

V is TRBV24-1 and J is TRBJ2-1; the match to TRBD1 covers 9 bases. V trimming: 4 bases; J trimming: 5 bases; junction bases outside the gene matches: 5. The CDR3 covers 15 residues. Per the germline V gene, CDR1 is KGHDR and CDR2 is SFDVKD. CDR3 sequence: CATSDPGQGDNEQFF. CDR3 sequence (DNA): TGTGCCACCAGTGACCCGGGACAGGGTGACAATGAGCAGTTCTTC.

The chain employs TRBV3-1 (or the pseudogene TRBV3-2) and TRBJ1-4; D not resolved. V lost 3 bases and J lost 10, with 9 bases in between. Germline loops: CDR1 LGHDT, CDR2 YNNKEL (reference sequence). The CDR3 spans 12 residues. CDR3 residues: CASSQGKGKLFF. CDR3 nucleotide sequence: TGTGCCAGCAGCCAGGGGAAGGGAAAACTGTTTTTT.

The V gene is TRBV10-3, the J gene TRBJ2-1; TRBD1 agrees at 8 bases. The V and J ends lost 3 bases and 5 bases, in that order; junction bases with no gene match: 9. The CDR3 extends over 16 amino acids. Per germline, CDR1 ENHRY and CDR2 SYGVKD. DNA for the CDR3: TGTGCCATCAGTGATCTCGGGACAGGAAAGAACAATGAGCAGTTCTTC. It codes for CAISDLGTGKNNEQFF.

V and J are TRBV12-3 or TRBV12-4 and TRBJ1-5; D gene unclear. V lost 2 bases to trimming and J lost 9 bases, with 11 bases between them. The CDR3 contains 13 residues. CDR3: CASSLHYLSPQHF. The CDR3 DNA reads as TGTGCCAGCAGTTTACACTACCTTTCGCCCCAGCATTTT.

V is TRBV28 and J is TRBJ2-7; 8 nucleotides agree with TRBD1. J gave up 3 bases and V 7 bases, and 11 bases lay outside the gene matches. This CDR3 is 15 amino acids long. CDR1 and CDR2 (germline): MDHEN, SYDVKM. CDR3 nucleotide sequence: TGTGCCAGCACCCCTACCGGGACAGGCCGCTACGAGCAGTACGTC. This sequence encodes CASTPTGTGRYEQYV.

This chain links TRBV29-1 with TRBJ2-3, with TRBD2 identical over 9 bases. CDR3 length: 15 residues. The trim removed 6 bases at V and 3 bases at J, leaving 10 bases unmatched. Germline V gives CDR1 SQVTM, CDR2 ANQGSEA. Here the CDR3 reads CSVRGGLAGTDTQYF. The CDR3 bases are TGCAGCGTCCGCGGCGGGCTAGCGGGGACAGATACGCAGTATTTT.

The chain uses TRBV6-6 and TRBJ2-1; the D gene is possibly TRBD1 (6 bases). With 6 bases removed from V and 0 bases from J, the gap between germline ends came to 27 bases. Per germline, CDR1 MNHNY and CDR2 SVGAGI (reference sequence). The CDR3 has 20 residues. The DNA of the CDR3 is TGTGCCAGCAGCAGAAAAACCAGGACCGCCCAGGGGAGCTCCTACAATGAGCAGTTCTTC. This sequence encodes CASSRKTRTAQGSSYNEQFF.

V is TRBV6-1 and J is TRBJ2-1; tentative D call: TRBD1 (5 bases). The CDR3 totals 14 residues. V was shortened by 0 bases and J by 10 bases, with 13 bases between the two germline ends. CDR1 and CDR2 (germline): MNHNS, SASEGT. The CDR3 bases are TGTGCCAGCAGTGAAGCGCTAGGGGCATGGGAGCAGTTCTTC. This codes for CASSEALGAWEQFF.

The chain uses TRBV18 and TRBJ2-1; possible D gene TRBD1, 5 bases. The germline V gene has CDR1 KGHSH and CDR2 LQKENI. Trimming stripped 6 bases from V and 6 bases from J, with 21 bases between. The CDR3 loop spans 16 amino acids. The CDR3 is CASSAPTGRTTNEQFF. The DNA of the CDR3 is TGTGCCAGCTCCGCCCCAACAGGAAGAACGACCAATGAGCAGTTCTTC. The entire variable domain, with the rest obtained from reference TRBV18 and TRBJ2-1, is as follows: NAGVMQNPRHLVRRRGQEARLRCSPMKGHSHVYWYRQLPEEGLKFMVYLQKENIIDESGMPKERFSAEFPKEGPSILRIQQVVRGDSAAYFCASSAPTGRTTNEQFFGPGTRLTVL.

The chain carries TRBV6-6 and TRBJ2-3; the D is unclear. The CDR3 is 15 residues long. V was cut by 5 bases and J by 3 bases, with 15 bases left in between. The germline V gene encodes CDR1 MNHNY and CDR2 SVGAGI (reference sequence). The DNA for the CDR3 is TGTGCCAGCAGTGACAAGGCCGGAAGGACAGATACGCAGTATTTT. Its protein is CASSDKAGRTDTQYF.

The CDR3 nucleotides are TGTGCCAGCAGCTCAGGGTTTCCCAATCAGCCCCAGCATTTT. It specifies CASSSGFPNQPQHF. The rearrangement links TRBV7-9 to TRBJ1-5; maybe TRBD1 (5 bases). The ends were cut back, 4 bases at V and 3 bases at J, with 10 bases in the middle. Germline V gene sequence: CDR1 SEHNR, CDR2 FQNEAQ (reference sequence). This CDR3 region has 14 residues.

The chain is built from TRBV28 and TRBJ1-2; D is ambiguous. CDR1 is MDHEN and CDR2 is SYDVKM in the germline V gene. This CDR3 contains 12 residues. Deletions cut 3 bases from V and 5 bases from J, with 7 bases between. CDR3 residues: CASSLGDYGYTF. The CDR3, as DNA: TGTGCCAGCAGTTTGGGAGATTATGGCTACACCTTC.

This clone occurred a few times. The rearrangement uses TRBV2 and TRBJ2-1; D remains ambiguous. This CDR3 has 11 amino acids. Per the germline V gene, CDR1 is SNHLY and CDR2 is FYNNEI. Trimming removed 3 bases from V and 9 bases from J, with 6 bases in between. CDR3 residues: CASSEFGEQFF. Written as DNA, the CDR3 is TGTGCCAGCAGTGAGTTCGGTGAGCAGTTCTTC.

The J gene is TRBJ1-2, the V gene TRBV4-1; D not certain. Germline-derived CDR1 and CDR2 are MGHRA and YSYEKL. The V end lost 0 bases, the J end lost 6 bases, and 23 bases lay between the germline ends. The CDR3 has 18 amino acids. CDR3 sequence (DNA): TGCGCCAGCAGCCAAGAAGGGTCTTTCGCCCCACTAGGCAATGGCTACACCTTC. Translation gives CASSQEGSFAPLGNGYTF.